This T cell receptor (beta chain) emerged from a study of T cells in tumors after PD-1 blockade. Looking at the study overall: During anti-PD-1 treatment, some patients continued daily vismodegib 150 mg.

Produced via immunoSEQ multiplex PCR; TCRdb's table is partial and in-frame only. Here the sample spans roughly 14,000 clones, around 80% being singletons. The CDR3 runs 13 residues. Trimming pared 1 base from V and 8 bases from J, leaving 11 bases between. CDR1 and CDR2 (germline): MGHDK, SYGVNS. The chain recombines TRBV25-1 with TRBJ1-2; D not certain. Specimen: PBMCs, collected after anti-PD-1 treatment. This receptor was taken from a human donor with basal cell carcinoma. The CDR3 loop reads CASSESWAGGYTF. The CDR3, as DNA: TGTGCCAGCAGTGAATCCTGGGCTGGGGGCTACACCTTC.